This T cell receptor beta chain was recovered during a study of cytomegalovirus exposure and HLA in healthy donors. Study-level background: Prior work identified 100 million to 130 million unique TCR beta sequences in some 200 million T cells.

This clone showed up just a few times. What it recognizes is unknown. Study-level results: Through in vitro validation, three CMV-associated chains were shown to be specific for CMV antigens.

Amplification used 60 Vbeta primers and 13 Jbeta primers. Assay: immunoSEQ multiplex PCR; the TCRdb copy retains only in-frame clones and omits some. The table lists approximately 110,000 clones, under 85% of them singletons, with around 3.9% in the top ten. Sequenced input: PBMCs. The origin of this receptor is a woman in her forties or fifties in good health and CMV-seropositive.

CDR3 nucleotides: TGTGCCAGCAGCCCCAGGGCTAGGGGCGAGCAGTACTTC. It is translated as CASSPRARGEQYF. The V and J genes are TRBV7-2 and TRBJ2-7; D may be TRBD1 (5 bases). This CDR3 spans 13 amino acids. Germline CDR1 is SGHTA and CDR2 is FQGNSA. Trimming took off 5 bases at V and 6 bases at J, with 14 bases between the two ends.